This T cell receptor (beta chain) appears in the sequencing data of a study of CD8 T cells in ankylosing spondylitis. The study's findings and limits: A TCR beta motif of under ten highly homologous variants seemed to mark ankylosing spondylitis blood. Certain motif variants had earlier been reported in reactive arthritis synovial fluid and blood. Within matched ankylosing spondylitis synovial fluid, disease-linked clones were reportedly significantly enriched.

This clonotype was detected only a few times. Antigen specificity is unknown. The germline V gene encodes CDR1 SGHTA and CDR2 FQGNSA. V was pared by 2 bases and J by 4 bases, with 15 bases between. The CDR3 is 15 residues long. One entry per CDR3 protein, called by TCRdb with MiXCR from the 5' RACE reads. The sample lists roughly 400,000 distinct CDR3 sequences, around 24% occurring once. Sample: blood, either unsorted or a sorted T cell fraction (not recorded which). The chain has TRBV7-2 and TRBJ2-7, with a tentative D call TRBD2 (6 bases). This clonotype was obtained from a male donor with ankylosing spondylitis. The CDR3 region has the DNA TGTGCCAGCAGCTTATGGTTCGGCGGACTATACGAGCAGTACTTC. Translated: CASSLWFGGLYEQYF. Drawing the rest from reference TRBV7-2 and TRBJ2-7, the complete variable domain is GAGVSQSPSNKVTEKGKDVELRCDPISGHTALYWYRQSLGQGLEFLIYFQGNSAPDKSGLPSDRFSAERTGGSVSTLTIQRTQQEDSAVYLCASSLWFGGLYEQYFGPGTRLTVT.